These 28 T cell receptor beta chains share one sample of origin, sequenced in a study of blood T cell repertoires in COVID-19. This table comes from immunoSEQ multiplex PCR, and its TCRdb copy is limited to in-frame clones, with some not included. The data contain just under 45,000 clones, about 85% of them singletons. The sample comprised peripheral blood. These receptors all come from a woman aged 80 or over in a cohort sampled during active or convalescent COVID-19.

The V gene is TRBV6-5, the J gene TRBJ2-7; D perhaps matches TRBD1 (6 bases). Germline CDR1 is MNHEY and CDR2 is SVGAGI. The CDR3 totals 14 residues. V lost 5 bases, J lost 6 bases, and 17 bases lay in between. As DNA, the CDR3 is TGTGCCAGCAGTCCCCCGACAGGCTCCGGCGAGCAGTACTTC. This gives the protein CASSPPTGSGEQYF.

The chain uses TRBV30 and TRBJ1-6, with 11 bases lining up with TRBD1. This CDR3 region has 16 residues. CDR1 is GTSNPN and CDR2 is SVGIG in the germline V gene (reference sequence). V dropped 3 bases and J dropped 7; count of bases not matched to a gene: 8. The CDR3 here is CAWSRRTGGVNSPLHF. CDR3 DNA sequence: TGTGCCTGGAGCCGACGGACAGGGGGCGTGAATTCACCCCTCCACTTT. Combining the CDR3 with reference TRBV30 and TRBJ1-6 gives the whole variable domain SQTIHQWPATLVQPVGSPLSLECTVEGTSNPNLYWYRQAAGRGLQLLFYSVGIGQISSEVPQNLSASRPQDRQFILSSKKLLLSDSGFYLCAWSRRTGGVNSPLHFGNGTRLTVT.

This clone was detected only a few times. The rearrangement uses TRBV5-4 and TRBJ2-4; 7 nucleotides agree with TRBD1. Germline V CDR1 and CDR2: SGHNT, YYREEE (reference sequence). The length of the CDR3 is 14 residues. V trimming: 4 bases; J trimming: 12 bases; junction bases outside the gene matches: 13. The CDR3 loop reads CASSHESRTGGQYF. As DNA, the CDR3 is TGTGCCAGCAGCCACGAGTCTCGGACAGGTGGTCAGTACTTC. The full variable domain, its missing parts supplied by reference TRBV5-4 and TRBJ2-4, is ETGVTQSPTHLIKTRGQQVTLRCSSQSGHNTVSWYQQALGQGPQFIFQYYREEENGRGNFPPRFSGLQFPNYSSELNVNALELDDSALYLCASSHESRTGGQYFGAGTRLSVL.

The chain is built from TRBV19 and TRBJ2-7, with 7 bases identical to TRBD1. V shed 4 bases, J shed 3 bases, and the junction held 3 bases outside the gene matches. Germline V lookup: CDR1 LNHDA, CDR2 SQIVND (reference sequence). The CDR3 length is 13 residues. The CDR3 loop reads CASSTWTGYEQYF. The CDR3 region has the DNA TGTGCCAGTAGTACCTGGACAGGCTACGAGCAGTACTTC.

The chain combines TRBV11-1 with TRBJ2-4, with 8 bases lining up with TRBD1. V shed 5 bases, J shed 6 bases, and the junction held 9 bases outside the gene matches. In germline, CDR1 is SGHAT, CDR2 FQDESV (reference sequence). This CDR3 is 15 amino acids long. The DNA of the CDR3 is TGTGCCAGCAGCATCGGACAGGGCCATGGAAACATTCAGTACTTC. This gives the protein CASSIGQGHGNIQYF.

V gene TRBV13 combines with J gene TRBJ2-1, with 8 bases lining up with TRBD2. The germline gives CDR1 PRHDT, CDR2 FYEKMQ (reference sequence). This CDR3 has 15 residues. V lost 0 bases to trimming and J lost 4 bases; unmatched junction nucleotides: 2. This CDR3 reads CASSLGGTSYNEQFF. The CDR3 region has the DNA TGTGCCAGCAGCTTAGGTGGGACTAGTTACAATGAGCAGTTCTTC.

The chain employs TRBV7-3 and TRBJ2-1; 8 bases map to TRBD2. This CDR3 is built from 15 residues. CDR1 and CDR2 from the germline V gene are SGHTA and FQGTGA. The V gene end was trimmed by 3 bases and the J gene end by 7 bases; junction bases not matched to a gene: 8. This CDR3 reads CASSFDRGGQNEQFF. The CDR3 DNA is TGTGCCAGCAGCTTCGACCGGGGGGGCCAGAATGAGCAGTTCTTC.

This chain connects TRBV10-3 to TRBJ1-4, with 11 bases fitting TRBD1. The V and J ends lost 5 bases and 7 bases, in that order; junction bases with no gene match: 3. CDR3 size: 14 residues. The V gene's germline CDR1 is ENHRY and CDR2 SYGVKD. CDR3 residues: CAISLGQGAEKLFF. In nucleotides, the CDR3 is TGTGCCATCAGTCTCGGACAGGGGGCTGAAAAACTGTTTTTT.

J is TRBJ2-3 and V is TRBV7-2; 8 bases map to TRBD1. Germline CDR1 is SGHTA and CDR2 is FQGNSA. The length of the CDR3 is 16 residues. J lost 5 bases, V lost 4 bases, and 11 bases had no gene match. In DNA, the CDR3 is TGTGCCAGCAGCTCTTCCAGGCAGGGGGCTAGAGATACGCAGTATTTT. It is translated as CASSSSRQGARDTQYF.

The chain couples TRBV6-6 to TRBJ2-3, with 8 bases that match TRBD2. Germline CDR1 and CDR2: MNHNY and SVGAGI (reference sequence). Unmatched junction bases numbered 5, after V lost 5 bases and J lost 4 bases. The CDR3 has 14 residues. CDR3 loop: CASSTGGRSDTQYF. In DNA, the CDR3 is TGTGCCAGCAGTACAGGCGGGAGGTCAGATACGCAGTATTTT.

This clone was detected only a few times. The rearrangement joins TRBV5-1 to TRBJ2-3; TRBD2 agrees at 10 bases. The CDR3 covers 16 residues. Germline V gene sequence: CDR1 SGHRS, CDR2 YFSETQ. V lost 1 base to trimming and J lost 1 base; unmatched junction nucleotides: 3. The DNA for the CDR3 is TGCGCCAGCAGCTTGCGGCTAGCGGGGGGCACAGATACGCAGTATTTT. It codes for CASSLRLAGGTDTQYF.

This clone was seen only once. V and J are TRBV5-1 and TRBJ2-3; a weak D match, TRBD1 (6 bases). Trimming left V 0 bases short and J 1 base short, with 9 bases between. The CDR3 is made up of 15 amino acids. The germline CDR1 and CDR2 sequences are SGHRS and YFSETQ. The CDR3 sequence: CASSLDRAGTDTQYF. CDR3 nucleotides: TGCGCCAGCAGCTTGGACAGGGCCGGCACAGATACGCAGTATTTT.

Here the CDR3 reads CASSPGQTYEQYF. CDR3 bases: TGCGCCAGCAGCCCTGGACAGACCTACGAGCAGTACTTC. This sequence joins TRBV5-1 and TRBJ2-7; D perhaps matches TRBD1 (6 bases). Trimming left V 4 bases short and J 2 bases short, with 10 bases between. This CDR3 has 13 residues. Germline loops: CDR1 SGHRS, CDR2 YFSETQ. Complete variable domain (other parts from reference TRBV5-1 and TRBJ2-7): KAGVTQTPRYLIKTRGQQVTLSCSPISGHRSVSWYQQTPGQGLQFLFEYFSETQRNKGNFPGRFSGRQFSNSRSEMNVSTLELGDSALYLCASSPGQTYEQYFGPGTRLTVT.

The chain recombines TRBV9 with TRBJ1-1; TRBD1 is a possible D gene (5 bases). CDR3 length: 14 amino acids. Germline CDR1 is SGDLS and CDR2 is YYNGEE. Trimming left V 4 bases short and J 4 bases short, with 14 bases between. The CDR3 region has the DNA TGTGCCAGCAGCACCCAGACAGTGAGCACTGAAGCTTTCTTT. Translation: CASSTQTVSTEAFF.

The chain links TRBV7-9 to TRBJ2-1; 11 nucleotides match TRBD2. After removal of 5 bases from V and 8 bases from J, the junction contained 17 bases not matched to a gene. Germline assignment: CDR1 SEHNR and CDR2 FQNEAQ (reference sequence). This CDR3 contains 18 residues. In nucleotides, the CDR3 is TGTGCCAGCAGCCTCCCTCAATTGACTAGCGGGATTGGTCATGAGCAGTTCTTC. Its translation is CASSLPQLTSGIGHEQFF.

V is TRBV4-1 and J is TRBJ1-2, with 8 positions matching TRBD1. The V gene's germline CDR1 is MGHRA and CDR2 YSYEKL. This CDR3 is 17 amino acids long. J lost 3 bases, V lost 4 bases, and 13 bases had no gene match. The CDR3 region is CASSPQTAGGRDYGYTF. CDR3 bases: TGCGCCAGCAGCCCACAAACAGCAGGGGGCAGGGACTATGGCTACACCTTC.

The chain links TRBV6-6 to TRBJ1-2; 7 nucleotides line up with TRBD1. Germline trimming cut 6 bases from V and 4 bases from J; bases unmatched to any gene: 26. The germline CDR1 and CDR2 sequences are MNHNY and SVGAGI (reference sequence). This CDR3 is built from 20 residues. CDR3 sequence reads: CASSRSPPSGTVASIYGYTF. The CDR3 nucleotides read TGTGCCAGCAGCCGAAGTCCCCCCTCCGGGACAGTTGCCTCTATCTATGGCTACACCTTC.

The V and J genes are TRBV28 and TRBJ1-3; a weak D match, TRBD1 (5 bases). Per the germline V gene, CDR1 is MDHEN and CDR2 is SYDVKM. The CDR3 is made up of 13 amino acids. V shed 7 bases and J shed 1 base, with 8 bases lying between them. CDR3 region: CASTGGSGNTIYF. The CDR3 coding sequence is TGTGCCAGCACCGGGGGGTCTGGAAACACCATATATTTT.

The chain couples TRBV7-9 to TRBJ2-3; possibly TRBD2 for D (5 bases). CDR1 is SEHNR, CDR2 FQNEAQ, per germline (reference sequence). Trimming pared 3 bases from V and 0 bases from J, leaving 13 bases between. CDR3 size: 16 residues. CDR3 DNA sequence: TGTGCCAGCAGCTTTGGACTGATACAGAGCACAGATACGCAGTATTTT. Translated, it gives CASSFGLIQSTDTQYF.

CDR3 residues: CASSEPLRGRGETGELFF. DNA for the CDR3: TGCGCCAGCAGTGAGCCCCTGCGGGGGAGGGGGGAAACCGGGGAGCTGTTTTTT. The chain links TRBV10-2 to TRBJ2-2; D is perhaps TRBD2 (7 bases). This CDR3 spans 18 amino acids. V lost 2 bases, J lost 5 bases, and 21 bases lay in between. The germline V gene encodes CDR1 WSHSY and CDR2 SAAADI.

This clone was counted once. The rearrangement joins TRBV5-4 to TRBJ1-4; a possible D gene is TRBD1 (6 bases). CDR3 length equals 16 residues. V dropped 4 bases and J dropped 5 bases, with 18 bases sitting between them. Germline lookup yields CDR1 SGHNT and CDR2 YYREEE (reference sequence). CDR3 DNA: TGTGCCAGCAGCCCTACCGGGGGCGGGAGAAATGAAAAACTGTTTTTT. This gives the protein CASSPTGGGRNEKLFF. The entire variable domain, with the rest obtained from reference TRBV5-4 and TRBJ1-4, is as follows: ETGVTQSPTHLIKTRGQQVTLRCSSQSGHNTVSWYQQALGQGPQFIFQYYREEENGRGNFPPRFSGLQFPNYSSELNVNALELDDSALYLCASSPTGGGRNEKLFFGSGTQLSVL.

This clone was counted once. The chain couples TRBV7-9 to TRBJ1-6, with 8 bases that match TRBD1. Germline values: CDR1 SEHNR, CDR2 FQNEAQ (reference sequence). V gave up 7 bases and J gave up 7 bases; unmatched junction bases: 9. There are 15 residues in the CDR3. The CDR3 nucleotides are TGTGCCAGCAACAAACAGGGGGTAGAAAATTCACCCCTCCACTTT. This encodes CASNKQGVENSPLHF.

This chain joins TRBV6-5 and TRBJ1-2; 7 bases map to TRBD1. This CDR3 contains 13 residues. CDR1 and CDR2 (germline): MNHEY, SVGAGI. V shed 5 bases and J 2 bases; nucleotides not matched to a gene: 2. CDR3 sequence (DNA): TGTGCCAGCAGTCAGACAGGGAACTATGGCTACACCTTC. This translates into CASSQTGNYGYTF.

V is TRBV11-3 and J is TRBJ2-5; weak D call: TRBD1 (6 bases). The germline V gene has CDR1 SGHNT and CDR2 YENEEA. This CDR3 comprises 16 residues. V was trimmed by 1 base and J by 1 base, leaving 13 bases between them. The CDR3 region is CASSLGQGTRQETQYF. The CDR3 coding sequence is TGTGCCAGCAGCTTAGGGCAAGGGACACGCCAAGAGACCCAGTACTTC.

The chain employs TRBV10-3 and TRBJ1-1, with 12 bases fitting TRBD1. The germline CDR1 and CDR2 sequences are ENHRY and SYGVKD. Losses at the gene ends were 4 bases for V and 11 bases for J; bases not matched to a gene: 17. The CDR3 contains 17 residues. CDR3 DNA: TGTGCCATCAGTGTTTGGGACAGGGGGCGATTCGGGATACGGGCTTTCTTT. Translation: CAISVWDRGRFGIRAFF.

This clone was observed a few times. This chain connects TRBV24-1 to TRBJ2-2; D is uncertain. Trimming left V 4 bases short and J 0 bases short, with 8 bases between. This CDR3 spans 15 amino acids. Germline V gives CDR1 KGHDR, CDR2 SFDVKD. CDR3 nucleotides: TGTGCCACCAGTGACGCAGTCGCGAACACCGGGGAGCTGTTTTTT. This sequence encodes CATSDAVANTGELFF.

This chain connects TRBV7-9 to TRBJ2-3; D is possibly TRBD2 (5 bases). Between the trimmed V and J ends, which lost 1 base and 4 bases, there was a span of 9 bases. Germline values: CDR1 SEHNR, CDR2 FQNEAQ (reference sequence). This CDR3 spans 14 amino acids. The CDR3 loop is CASSLGSGADTQYF. Written as DNA, the CDR3 is TGTGCCAGCAGCTTAGGTTCCGGGGCAGATACGCAGTATTTT.

The gene calls are TRBV5-1 and TRBJ2-7; TRBD2 might be the D (6 bases). V was cut by 4 bases and J by 5 bases, with 16 bases left in between. The CDR3 has 14 amino acids. From germline, CDR1 is SGHRS and CDR2 YFSETQ. In DNA, the CDR3 is TGCGCCAGCAGCCGGACGGGAGTCTGGGACGAGCAGTACTTC. The encoded protein is CASSRTGVWDEQYF.